One and the same sample provided the 20 T cell receptor beta chains below, sequenced in a study of T cell repertoires and HLA-DP antigens. No antigen is known for these receptors. Repertoires were generated with immunoSEQ multiplex PCR, while TCRdb's copy carries only in-frame clones and drops some. The data show over 60,000 clones, around four fifths seen once. Sequencing was performed on CD4+ T cells from PBMCs. The origin of the receptors is a man aged 55 to 70 in good health and CMV-seronegative.

This chain joins TRBV30 and TRBJ2-7; maybe TRBD1 (6 bases). Germline CDR1 GTSNPN, CDR2 SVGIG (reference sequence). The CDR3 length is 12 residues. V was trimmed by 0 bases and J by 4 bases, leaving 7 bases between them. CDR3 sequence (DNA): TGTGCCTGGAGTGTACAGGGTTACGAGCAGTACTTC. This encodes CAWSVQGYEQYF. Full variable domain (rest looked up from reference TRBV30 and TRBJ2-7): SQTIHQWPATLVQPVGSPLSLECTVEGTSNPNLYWYRQAAGRGLQLLFYSVGIGQISSEVPQNLSASRPQDRQFILSSKKLLLSDSGFYLCAWSVQGYEQYFGPGTRLTVT.

The chain links TRBV18 to TRBJ2-5; possibly TRBD2 for D (5 bases). CDR1 and CDR2 (germline): KGHSH, LQKENI. The CDR3 sequence is 13 residues long. Between the trimmed V and J ends, which lost 3 bases and 9 bases, there was a span of 14 bases. CDR3 nucleotide sequence: TGTGCCAGCTCACCTCTAATGGAGGAGGCCCAGTACTTC. This translates into CASSPLMEEAQYF.

This sequence joins TRBV6-4 and TRBJ2-3, with 8 nucleotides matching TRBD2. Germline CDR1 is MRHNA and CDR2 is SNTAGT. The CDR3 is made up of 17 amino acids. V was pared by 7 bases and J by 5 bases, with 17 bases of the junction left unmatched. CDR3: CASTHTPAGRAEDTQYF. The CDR3 DNA sequence: TGTGCCAGCACCCACACTCCAGCCGGGAGGGCCGAAGATACGCAGTATTTT.

The count of this clone is one. The CDR3 is CASSLTGNPDDSGNTIYF. The DNA of the CDR3 is TGTGCCAGCAGCTTGACCGGGAACCCGGATGACTCTGGAAACACCATATATTTT. The J gene is TRBJ1-3, the V gene TRBV5-6; D is ambiguous. The V gene lost 1 base and the J gene lost 0 bases, with 17 bases spanning the gap. CDR1 and CDR2 (germline): SGHDT, YYEEEE. This CDR3 contains 18 residues. Using reference TRBV5-6 and TRBJ1-3 for the parts outside the CDR3, the full variable domain is DAGVTQSPTHLIKTRGQQVTLRCSPKSGHDTVSWYQQALGQGPQFIFQYYEEEERQRGNFPDRFSGHQFPNYSSELNVNALLLGDSALYLCASSLTGNPDDSGNTIYFGEGSWLTVV.

In its sample, this clone was seen once. V and J are TRBV18 and TRBJ2-3; 9 bases line up with TRBD2. Per the germline V gene, CDR1 is KGHSH and CDR2 is LQKENI. The length of the CDR3 is 15 residues. V was clipped by 5 bases and J by 0 bases; unmatched bases: 3. The CDR3 DNA reads TGTGCCAGCTCAATAAGCGGGGGGAGCACAGATACGCAGTATTTT. As protein: CASSISGGSTDTQYF.

The rearrangement uses TRBV9 and TRBJ2-7; D may be TRBD1 or TRBD2 (5 bases each). This CDR3 has 14 residues. The V gene lost 0 bases and the J gene lost 5 bases, with 12 bases spanning the gap. Germline CDR1 SGDLS, CDR2 YYNGEE. CDR3 sequence reads: CASSVAPGTDEQYF. Written as DNA, the CDR3 is TGTGCCAGCAGCGTAGCTCCAGGGACGGACGAGCAGTACTTC.

This chain joins TRBV7-9 and TRBJ2-1; 8 nucleotides match TRBD1. After removal of 2 bases from V and 8 bases from J, the junction contained 8 bases not matched to a gene. This CDR3 spans 15 amino acids. Germline CDR1 reads SEHNR; CDR2 reads FQNEAQ (reference sequence). CDR3 sequence (DNA): TGTGCCAGCAGCTTAAGGAGACAGGGGTTCGATGAGCAGTTCTTC. This encodes CASSLRRQGFDEQFF.

CDR3 nucleotide sequence: TGTGCCAGCAGCCCGCGGACAGATTCCTTCTATGGCTACACCTTC. This translates into CASSPRTDSFYGYTF. The chain joins TRBV9 to TRBJ1-2; TRBD1 is a possible D gene (6 bases). The V and J ends lost 4 bases and 4 bases respectively, with 17 bases between them. From germline, CDR1 is SGDLS and CDR2 YYNGEE. The CDR3 has 15 residues.

The rearrangement joins TRBV5-1 to TRBJ2-1, with 10 positions matching TRBD2. The ends lost 1 base at V and 6 bases at J; junction bases unmatched: 4. The CDR3 runs 15 residues. Germline V CDR1 and CDR2: SGHRS, YFSETQ. CDR3 protein: CASSLTSGILNEQFF. CDR3 nucleotide sequence: TGCGCCAGCAGCTTGACTAGCGGGATTCTCAATGAGCAGTTCTTC. Based on the CDR3 plus reference TRBV5-1 and TRBJ2-1, the full variable domain is KAGVTQTPRYLIKTRGQQVTLSCSPISGHRSVSWYQQTPGQGLQFLFEYFSETQRNKGNFPGRFSGRQFSNSRSEMNVSTLELGDSALYLCASSLTSGILNEQFFGPGTRLTVL.

The chain joins TRBV4-3 to TRBJ1-1; 7 bases fit TRBD1. The germline gives CDR1 LGHNA, CDR2 YSLEER. The CDR3 is 17 residues long. V was clipped by 4 bases and J by 5 bases; unmatched bases: 16. CDR3 bases: TGCGCCAGCAGCCGCACAGTATTCGGGACAGAGCTTACTGAAGCTTTCTTT. Protein sequence: CASSRTVFGTELTEAFF.

This chain joins TRBV7-2 and TRBJ1-3; D remains unclear. This CDR3 contains 15 residues. Germline V gene lookup returns CDR1 SGHTA and CDR2 FQGNSA. V was cut by 2 bases and J by 2 bases, with 10 bases left in between. Here the CDR3 DNA reads TGTGCCAGCAGCTTAAGGTCAACTCCTGGAAACACCATATATTTT. It yields the protein CASSLRSTPGNTIYF.

This clone was observed a few times. DNA of the CDR3: TGTGCCAGTAGTATAAACCTCAATCAGCCCCAGCATTTT. This gives the protein CASSINLNQPQHF. The gene calls are TRBV19 and TRBJ1-5; D remains ambiguous. Germline lookup yields CDR1 LNHDA and CDR2 SQIVND (reference sequence). Trimming stripped 2 bases from V and 3 bases from J, with 5 bases between. The CDR3 has 13 amino acids.

The genes are TRBV11-2 and TRBJ2-7; possibly TRBD2 for D (6 bases). The CDR3 covers 13 residues. CDR1 and CDR2 from the germline V gene are SGHAT and FQNNGV. V shed 2 bases and J shed 3 bases, with 8 bases lying between them. CDR3 loop: CASSLNGGYEQYF. Written as DNA, the CDR3 is TGTGCCAGCAGCTTAAACGGGGGCTACGAGCAGTACTTC.

J is TRBJ2-7 and V is TRBV18; TRBD1 aligns across 9 bases. CDR1 and CDR2 (germline): KGHSH, LQKENI. CDR3 length: 13 amino acids. Germline trimming cut 4 bases from V and 2 bases from J; bases unmatched to any gene: 0. CDR3 nucleotides: TGTGCCAGCTCACGACAGGGGGCCTACGAGCAGTACGTC. It yields the protein CASSRQGAYEQYV.

The chain is built from TRBV18 and TRBJ1-4; 7 bases fit TRBD1. This CDR3 is built from 15 residues. Trimming cost V 3 bases and J 5 bases; bases outside gene matches: 6. Germline lookup yields CDR1 KGHSH and CDR2 LQKENI. This CDR3 reads CASSPPGGLNEKLFF. The DNA for the CDR3 is TGTGCCAGCTCACCTCCAGGGGGTTTGAATGAAAAACTGTTTTTT.

This chain joins TRBV30 and TRBJ1-1, with 7 nucleotides matching TRBD1. This CDR3 has 17 amino acids. The germline V gene encodes CDR1 GTSNPN and CDR2 SVGIG (reference sequence). J gave up 1 base and V 0 bases, and 11 bases lay outside the gene matches. The CDR3 is CAWSVLSTGLGNTEAFF. CDR3 bases: TGTGCCTGGAGTGTACTTTCGACAGGGTTGGGGAACACTGAAGCTTTCTTT. The whole variable domain, remainder taken from reference TRBV30 and TRBJ1-1, is SQTIHQWPATLVQPVGSPLSLECTVEGTSNPNLYWYRQAAGRGLQLLFYSVGIGQISSEVPQNLSASRPQDRQFILSSKKLLLSDSGFYLCAWSVLSTGLGNTEAFFGQGTRLTVV.

This clone was observed a handful of times. The J gene is TRBJ1-4, the V gene TRBV29-1, with D perhaps matching TRBD1 (6 bases). From germline, CDR1 is SQVTM and CDR2 ANQGSEA. The V end was cut by 6 bases, the J end by 5 bases, with 13 bases between. The CDR3 sequence is 13 residues long. The CDR3 DNA is TGCAGCGTAGCAGGGGCGGGAAATGAAAAACTGTTTTTT. Translating gives CSVAGAGNEKLFF.

The chain links TRBV9 to TRBJ1-2, with a possible D match to TRBD1 (5 bases). Between the trimmed V and J ends, which lost 3 bases and 7 bases, there was a span of 16 bases. Germline loops: CDR1 SGDLS, CDR2 YYNGEE. This CDR3 is 14 amino acids long. The CDR3 loop reads CASSALRGKFGYTF. The CDR3 region has the DNA TGTGCCAGCAGCGCCCTCCGGGGGAAGTTTGGCTACACCTTC.

This clone showed up just a few times. The V gene is TRBV27, the J gene TRBJ2-7, with 7 bases fitting TRBD2. The germline V gene encodes CDR1 MNHEY and CDR2 SMNVEV (reference sequence). V shed 6 bases and J 7 bases; nucleotides not matched to a gene: 6. The CDR3 extends over 12 amino acids. CDR3 region: CASSRWGGEQYV. DNA for the CDR3: TGTGCCAGCAGCCGGTGGGGGGGAGAGCAGTACGTC.

V and J are TRBV12-5 and TRBJ2-3; D uncertain. V lost 3 bases and J lost 5, with 9 bases in between. The CDR3 runs 13 residues. Germline assignment: CDR1 LGHNT and CDR2 FRNRAP. The CDR3 DNA reads TGTGCTAGTGGTTTTAGCCCGATAGATACGCAGTATTTT. Its protein is CASGFSPIDTQYF.